This T cell receptor beta chain is drawn from a study of blood T cells in healthy people across ages. V was shortened by 4 bases and J by 4 bases, with 16 bases between the two germline ends. The CDR3 runs to 16 residues. Germline values: CDR1 SGHTA, CDR2 FQGNSA. A second PCR of about 7 to 12 cycles used a sample-barcoded 5' primer and a J-beta primer mix. Through a template-switch adaptor with 12 random nucleotides, each cDNA molecule received a tag. TCRdb ran MiXCR on the 5' RACE reads and lists one entry per CDR3 protein. The table lists under 700,000 distinct CDR3 sequences, approximately 25% of them singletons. PBMCs numbering at least 7 million were isolated per sample. This clonotype was found a few times. The same sample was also studied in work on T cells of mothers and their children.

Sequences were obtained from blood. The sequence derives from a boy aged 5-17 years in good health. V is TRBV7-2 and J is TRBJ1-4; D may be TRBD1 (5 bases). CDR3 coding DNA: TGTGCCAGCAGCTCGAGCCGAGGGACTGTTAATGAAAAACTGTTTTTT. This encodes CASSSSRGTVNEKLFF.